Following are 6 T cell receptor beta chains from one sample sequenced in a study of CXCR3-negative and CXCR3-positive naive CD8 T cells. The TRB libraries of cDNA were built by UMI-labeled 5' RACE. TCRdb processed the 5' RACE reads again and assigns one entry to each CDR3 protein, with no DNA. Reported are roughly 56,000 distinct CDR3 sequences; the ten largest clones contain about 0.4%. The sample consisted of naive CXCR3- CD8+ T cells from blood. Subset of the sample: CD45RO-CCR7+CD27+CD95- naive CD8+ T cells lacking CXCR3 (TNR3-). Receptors were obtained from a human donor in good health. Some clones in this sample may be carry-over from other donors' samples.

This sequence joins TRBV14 and TRBJ2-1; TCRdb's assignment of TRBD2 cannot be checked, as there is no DNA. The CDR3 is 14 amino acids. Germline CDR1 is SGHDN and CDR2 is FVKESK. CDR3 amino acids: CASSWTSGANEQFF.

The chain combines TRBV12-3 or TRBV12-4 with TRBJ2-7; TCRdb calls TRBD1, which cannot be checked without DNA. The CDR3 has 13 amino acids. The CDR3 region is CASSLIWGDEQYF.

The CDR3 here is CASSLAGAPRGELFF. The rearrangement uses TRBV7-6 and TRBJ2-2; there is no DNA to check the TCRdb D call of TRBD1. CDR3 length: 15 amino acids. Germline-derived CDR1 and CDR2 are SGHVS and FNYEAQ.

The chain employs TRBV19 and TRBJ1-5; the TCRdb call, TRBD1, lacks DNA for checking. Germline CDR1 is LNHDA and CDR2 is SQIVND (reference sequence). This CDR3 spans 15 amino acids. The CDR3 loop is CASTIGGDTNQPQHF.

This rearrangement joins TRBV29-1 to TRBJ2-1; TCRdb's D call of TRBD1 is untestable without DNA. Germline values: CDR1 SQVTM, CDR2 ANQGSEA. The CDR3 is 15 amino acids. The chain's CDR3 is CSVEDRGTDHNEQFF.

The J gene is TRBJ2-7, the V gene TRBV7-2; TCRdb names TRBD2, which stays unverified in the absence of DNA. CDR1 SGHTA and CDR2 FQGNSA come from the germline V gene. This CDR3 spans 17 amino acids. The CDR3 loop is CARSSPRLAGGNDEQYF.